The 4 T cell receptor beta chains presented below share a single source sample, sequenced in a study of control samples from healthy donors and cancer patients. Clones were read by immunoSEQ multiplex PCR, and TCRdb kept only the in-frame ones, dropping some. There are roughly 200,000 clones in the sample; roughly 91% occur only once, and over 1.3% lies in the top ten. Sequenced material: blood. The source of these receptors is a man aged 18 to 29 in good health.

The chain links TRBV5-1 to TRBJ1-3; D unresolved. Trimming cost V 1 base and J 0 bases, with 11 bases left between them. The germline CDR1 and CDR2 sequences are SGHRS and YFSETQ. The CDR3 has 16 residues. CDR3 residues: CASSLMGSTSGNTIYF. The CDR3 region has the DNA TGCGCCAGCAGCTTGATGGGGTCAACCTCTGGAAACACCATATATTTT. Supplemented by reference TRBV5-1 and TRBJ1-3, the full variable domain reads KAGVTQTPRYLIKTRGQQVTLSCSPISGHRSVSWYQQTPGQGLQFLFEYFSETQRNKGNFPGRFSGRQFSNSRSEMNVSTLELGDSALYLCASSLMGSTSGNTIYFGEGSWLTVV.

The rearrangement links TRBV28 to TRBJ1-4, with TRBD1 matching over 9 bases. Germline V CDR1 and CDR2: MDHEN, SYDVKM. This CDR3 has 14 residues. V shed 4 bases, J shed 10 bases, and the junction held 7 bases outside the gene matches. CDR3 DNA: TGTGCCAGCAGTTGGGGACAGGGTGAGGCAAAACTGTTTTTT. It yields the protein CASSWGQGEAKLFF.

The chain carries TRBV6-1 and TRBJ1-2, with D unclear. Germline lookup yields CDR1 MNHNS and CDR2 SASEGT. The CDR3 is made up of 14 amino acids. V was pared by 1 base and J by 4 bases, with 10 bases between. CDR3 in amino acids: CASSEDVLRYGYTF. DNA for the CDR3: TGTGCCAGCAGTGAAGATGTACTCCGCTATGGCTACACCTTC.

The chain links TRBV12-5 to TRBJ2-1; TRBD2 matches 13 bases. The trim removed 6 bases at V and 8 bases at J, leaving 10 bases unmatched. Germline V CDR1 and CDR2: LGHNT, FRNRAP. CDR3 length equals 16 residues. In nucleotides, the CDR3 is TGTGCTAGTGGCTCCGGGACTAGCGGGGATCTCGATGAGCAGTTCTTC. It yields the protein CASGSGTSGDLDEQFF.